The 18 T cell receptor beta chains below were found in one sample sequenced in a study of shared clonotypes between healthy human individuals. Only in-frame clones appear in the TCRdb table, and some are missing; sequencing was by immunoSEQ multiplex PCR. The sample has about 700,000 clones, around 92% seen once. Positively selected for CCR7, the CD45RO-negative cells used as naive CD8 cells excluded terminally differentiated effector memory CD45RA+ cells. Sequencing was done on a sample of naive CD8+ T cells sorted from blood. The receptors shown here come from a man under 40 in good health.

This clone was seen once. This sequence joins TRBV2 and TRBJ1-3; the D is unclear. Germline lookup yields CDR1 SNHLY and CDR2 FYNNEI. V was pared by 8 bases and J by 4 bases, with 6 bases between. The CDR3 is 11 amino acids. CDR3 coding DNA: TGTGCCAGCTCGTCCGGAAACACCATATATTTT. Translating gives CASSSGNTIYF.

A word on this clone: The same CDR3 is also encoded by other DNA sequences in this sample. The J gene is TRBJ1-5, the V gene TRBV27; the match to TRBD1 covers 7 bases. V shed 6 bases and J 4 bases; nucleotides not matched to a gene: 3. The V gene's germline CDR1 is MNHEY and CDR2 SMNVEV (reference sequence). The CDR3 has 13 amino acids. The CDR3 spells CASSPGQNQPQHF. DNA of the CDR3: TGTGCCAGCAGCCCGGGACAGAATCAGCCCCAGCATTTT.

The CDR3 DNA reads as TGTGCCAGCAGTGTTGATGGCTCCTGGGGCACTGAAGCTTTCTTT. Its protein product is CASSVDGSWGTEAFF. The rearrangement links TRBV6-4 to TRBJ1-1, with no clear D. Germline values: CDR1 MRHNA, CDR2 SNTAGT. V lost 4 bases to trimming and J lost 4 bases, with 16 bases between them. The CDR3 length is 15 residues.

This chain uses TRBV7-9 with TRBJ2-7; 9 bases map to TRBD1. There are 15 residues in the CDR3. Germline loops: CDR1 SEHNR, CDR2 FQNEAQ (reference sequence). The trim removed 1 base at V and 3 bases at J, leaving 4 bases unmatched. The CDR3 DNA reads TGTGCCAGCAGCTTAGTCGGGACAGGGCTCTACGAGCAGTACTTC. As protein: CASSLVGTGLYEQYF. Using reference TRBV7-9 and TRBJ2-7 for the parts outside the CDR3, the full variable domain is DTGVSQNPRHKITKRGQNVTFRCDPISEHNRLYWYRQTLGQGPEFLTYFQNEAQLEKSRLLSDRFSAERPKGSFSTLEIQRTEQGDSAMYLCASSLVGTGLYEQYFGPGTRLTVT.

This chain joins TRBV5-4 and TRBJ1-1; D not certain. With 4 bases removed from V and 5 bases from J, the gap between germline ends came to 9 bases. The germline gives CDR1 SGHNT, CDR2 YYREEE (reference sequence). This CDR3 is 12 amino acids long. The CDR3, as DNA: TGTGCCAGCAGCCTGGGAAGGACTGAAGCTTTCTTT. Its translation: CASSLGRTEAFF.

This clone came up once. This chain connects TRBV5-6 to TRBJ2-2, with D possibly matching TRBD1 (6 bases). Germline CDR1 is SGHDT and CDR2 is YYEEEE. The V end was cut by 2 bases, the J end by 1 base, with 9 bases between. The CDR3 has 15 residues. The CDR3 DNA is TGTGCCAGCAGCTTTCCGGACAGGAACACCGGGGAGCTGTTTTTT. Its translation: CASSFPDRNTGELFF.

The table lists this clone with many counts. CDR3 in DNA: TGTGCCAGCAGCTTTACGGACGAGAAGAATGAAAAACTGTTTTTT. This translates into CASSFTDEKNEKLFF. The genes are TRBV5-5 and TRBJ1-4; no clear D gene. Germline V gene lookup returns CDR1 SGHKS and CDR2 YYEKEE (reference sequence). CDR3 length: 15 residues. Trimming stripped 2 bases from V and 5 bases from J, with 13 bases between.

The gene calls are TRBV7-9 and TRBJ2-7; 8 nucleotides match TRBD2. Germline loops: CDR1 SEHNR, CDR2 FQNEAQ (reference sequence). This CDR3 region has 16 residues. With 3 bases clipped from V and 1 base from J, the junction kept 8 bases outside the gene matches. DNA for the CDR3: TGTGCCAGCAGCTTGGTTAGCGGGATAAGGTCCTACGAGCAGTACTTC. This sequence encodes CASSLVSGIRSYEQYF.

This sequence joins TRBV18 and TRBJ2-3; 8 positions agree with TRBD2. Germline values: CDR1 KGHSH, CDR2 LQKENI. J gave up 4 bases and V 1 base, and 10 bases lay outside the gene matches. This CDR3 spans 17 amino acids. For the CDR3, the DNA is TGTGCCAGCTCACCACTCTATAGCGGGAAAGAACCAGATACGCAGTATTTT. This codes for CASSPLYSGKEPDTQYF. The complete variable domain, with remaining parts taken from reference TRBV18 and TRBJ2-3, reads NAGVMQNPRHLVRRRGQEARLRCSPMKGHSHVYWYRQLPEEGLKFMVYLQKENIIDESGMPKERFSAEFPKEGPSILRIQQVVRGDSAAYFCASSPLYSGKEPDTQYFGPGTRLTVL.

This clone was observed a single time. The chain has TRBV7-6 and TRBJ2-5; 7 bases agree with TRBD2. The J segment lost 1 base and the V segment lost 1 base, leaving 3 bases of the junction unmatched. Germline V gene data show CDR1 as SGHVS and CDR2 as FNYEAQ. The length of the CDR3 is 15 residues. CDR3 amino acids: CASSLVGLVQETQYF. CDR3 coding DNA: TGTGCCAGCAGCTTAGTCGGACTAGTCCAAGAGACCCAGTACTTC.

The V and J genes are TRBV7-9 and TRBJ1-2; no firm D call. CDR1 and CDR2 from the germline V gene are SEHNR and FQNEAQ (reference sequence). The CDR3 consists of 14 residues. Between the trimmed V and J ends, which lost 1 base and 9 bases, there was a span of 15 bases. This CDR3 reads CASSLVLGSSRYTF. The CDR3 nucleotides read TGTGCCAGCAGCTTAGTTCTAGGGTCGTCTCGCTACACCTTC.

This chain connects TRBV5-1 to TRBJ2-6, with D perhaps matching TRBD1 (6 bases). Germline V gene lookup returns CDR1 SGHRS and CDR2 YFSETQ. V shed 6 bases and J shed 0 bases, with 16 bases lying between them. This CDR3 is built from 17 residues. Here the CDR3 reads CASTGQPNLSGANVLTF. The CDR3 DNA reads as TGCGCCAGCACCGGACAGCCGAACCTCTCTGGGGCCAACGTCCTGACTTTC.

The chain recombines TRBV10-3 with TRBJ2-7, with TRBD1 identical over 8 bases. Trimming at V came to 6 bases and at J to 2 bases, leaving 9 bases not matched to a gene. The germline V gene has CDR1 ENHRY and CDR2 SYGVKD. This CDR3 is built from 15 residues. The CDR3 coding sequence is TGTGCCATCAGGGAAGGGGGACAGGCAACCTACGAGCAGTACTTC. Translated: CAIREGGQATYEQYF.

Notes on this clone: A read error likely explains this, since a far larger clone differs by one base. J is TRBJ2-7 and V is TRBV27, with a weak D call TRBD1 (5 bases). Germline values: CDR1 MNHEY, CDR2 SMNVEV (reference sequence). V lost 3 bases to trimming and J lost 3 bases, with 6 bases between them. This CDR3 is 12 amino acids long. This CDR3 is CASSFQGYEQYF. The CDR3 coding sequence is TGTGCCAGCAGTTTCCAGGGCTACGAGCAGTACTTC.

The chain links TRBV4-1 to TRBJ2-2; no definite D call. This CDR3 spans 14 amino acids. The V gene's germline CDR1 is MGHRA and CDR2 YSYEKL. With 1 base removed from V and 5 bases from J, the gap between germline ends came to 8 bases. The CDR3, as DNA: TGCGCCAGCAGCCAAGCCCCCTCGACCGGGGAGCTGTTTTTT. This sequence encodes CASSQAPSTGELFF.

CDR3 DNA sequence: TGTGCCAGCAGCTTTGGGGGGGAGCTGTTTTTT. This sequence encodes CASSFGGELFF. The rearrangement links TRBV11-2 to TRBJ2-2; D not resolved. The CDR3 spans 11 residues. Per the germline V gene, CDR1 is SGHAT and CDR2 is FQNNGV. V was shortened by 3 bases and J by 8 bases, with 4 bases between the two germline ends.

This clone was counted a single time. The chain links TRBV5-1 to TRBJ2-7; D uncertain. Per germline, CDR1 SGHRS and CDR2 YFSETQ. Trimming stripped 0 bases from V and 2 bases from J, with 12 bases between. There are 15 residues in the CDR3. CDR3 amino acids: CASSLGAAAPYEQYF. CDR3 DNA: TGCGCCAGCAGCTTGGGGGCGGCTGCCCCCTACGAGCAGTACTTC.

CDR3 bases: TGTGCCAGCAGTTGGACAGGGGCAGATCAGCCCCAGCATTTT. Its translation: CASSWTGADQPQHF. The J gene is TRBJ1-5, the V gene TRBV27, with 9 bases that match TRBD1. J was trimmed by 5 bases and V by 4 bases; bases with no gene match: 3. CDR3 length: 14 residues. Germline V gene lookup returns CDR1 MNHEY and CDR2 SMNVEV (reference sequence).